Below, 5 T cell receptor beta chains from the same sample are listed, as sequenced in a study of blood T cell repertoires in COVID-19. Clones were sequenced by immunoSEQ multiplex PCR, and TCRdb holds only the in-frame ones, with some missing. This sample has 110,000 or so clones, with under 80% found just once. Sequences were obtained from peripheral blood. These receptors were obtained from a woman aged 70-85 years with acute or convalescent COVID-19.

The CDR3, as DNA: TGTGCCAGCACCTTCCTCTCTAGCGGGGGGGCCCGCCCGAACACCGGGGAGCTGTTTTTT. Translation gives CASTFLSSGGARPNTGELFF. The rearrangement uses TRBV21-1 and TRBJ2-2; the D call in the table, TRBD2, was not verified against the DNA. TRBV21-1 is a recognized pseudogene. CDR3 size: 20 residues.

The V gene is TRBV4-3, the J gene TRBJ2-5; 8 bases are a match to TRBD2. CDR1 LGHNA and CDR2 YSLEER come from the germline V gene. This CDR3 contains 14 residues. The V segment lost 4 bases and the J segment 4 bases; nucleotides outside the gene matches: 5. The CDR3 here is CASSPGGGGETQYF. The CDR3, as DNA: TGCGCCAGCAGCCCGGGGGGGGGTGGAGAGACCCAGTACTTC.

CDR3 amino acids: CASKQGTTNSYEQYF. DNA of the CDR3: TGTGCCAGCAAACAGGGGACAACAAACTCCTACGAGCAGTACTTC. The gene calls are TRBV6-5 and TRBJ2-7, with 7 bases matching TRBD1. Looked up from germline, CDR1 is MNHEY and CDR2 is SVGAGI. CDR3 size: 15 residues. V was clipped by 7 bases and J by 0 bases; unmatched bases: 9.

The chain employs TRBV7-2 and TRBJ2-2; weak D call: TRBD2 (5 bases). Germline CDR1 reads SGHTA; CDR2 reads FQGNSA. Trimming pared 1 base from V and 9 bases from J, leaving 9 bases between. The CDR3 sequence is 13 residues long. The CDR3 DNA reads as TGTGCCAGCAGCTTAGAACGGGGTCGGGAGCTGTTTTTT. Translation: CASSLERGRELFF.

The genes are TRBV7-9 and TRBJ2-5; D is perhaps TRBD2 (7 bases). Trimming shortened V by 5 bases and J by 2 bases, and 21 bases separated the two germline ends. The CDR3 is made up of 17 amino acids. Per germline, CDR1 SEHNR and CDR2 FQNEAQ (reference sequence). CDR3 residues: CASSQMGLLGAQETQYF. The CDR3 DNA reads as TGTGCCAGCAGCCAGATGGGACTATTGGGGGCTCAAGAGACCCAGTACTTC.